This T cell receptor (beta chain) is from a study of cytomegalovirus exposure and HLA in healthy donors. Study-level points and caveats: In vitro data verified three CMV-associated chains as specific for CMV antigens. Reportedly, diagnosis of cytomegalovirus status by the classifier showed high specificity and sensitivity. A list of approximately 160 TCR beta chains associated with cytomegalovirus was given.

CDR3 length equals 18 residues. V lost 5 bases, J lost 4 bases, and 14 bases stayed unmatched. The germline CDR1 and CDR2 sequences are SGHTA and FQGNSA. For this clone: Antigen unknown.

Generated by immunoSEQ multiplex PCR, the TCRdb table keeps only in-frame clones and is missing some. Here the sample spans fewer than 120,000 clones, over 75% being singletons. The chain joins TRBV7-2 to TRBJ2-3; 11 bases align to TRBD2. Sequenced: PBMCs. This receptor was identified in a young woman in good health and CMV-seropositive. The CDR3 spells CASSPYLGLAGGADTQYF. CDR3 DNA: TGTGCCAGCAGCCCATACCTCGGGTTAGCGGGAGGGGCAGATACGCAGTATTTT. The whole variable domain, filled in from reference TRBV7-2 and TRBJ2-3, reads GAGVSQSPSNKVTEKGKDVELRCDPISGHTALYWYRQSLGQGLEFLIYFQGNSAPDKSGLPSDRFSAERTGGSVSTLTIQRTQQEDSAVYLCASSPYLGLAGGADTQYFGPGTRLTVL.